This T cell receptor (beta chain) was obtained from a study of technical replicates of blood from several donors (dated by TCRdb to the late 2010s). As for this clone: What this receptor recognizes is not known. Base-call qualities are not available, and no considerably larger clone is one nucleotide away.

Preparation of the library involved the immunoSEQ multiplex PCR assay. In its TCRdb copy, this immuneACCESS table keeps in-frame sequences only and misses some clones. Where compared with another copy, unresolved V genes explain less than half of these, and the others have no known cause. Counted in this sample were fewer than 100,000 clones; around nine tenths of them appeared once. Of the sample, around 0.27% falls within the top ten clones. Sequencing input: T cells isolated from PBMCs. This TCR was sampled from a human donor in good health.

The DNA sequence is as follows: TGTGCCAGCAGCGTAGCTACAGGGGGACCCTCTGGAAACACCATATATTTT. This sequence encodes CASSVATGGPSGNTIYF. Recombination connected TRBV9 to TRBJ1-3, and 8 junctional nucleotides match TRBD1. The germline V gene yields SGDLS for CDR1 and YYNGEE for CDR2. Spanning cysteine to phenylalanine, the CDR3 consists of 17 amino acids. The retained sequence is limited to the CDR3, 51 bases, with the frame set at the first base. V loses 0 bases at its end and J loses 0 bases; junction bases beyond the gene matches: 5.